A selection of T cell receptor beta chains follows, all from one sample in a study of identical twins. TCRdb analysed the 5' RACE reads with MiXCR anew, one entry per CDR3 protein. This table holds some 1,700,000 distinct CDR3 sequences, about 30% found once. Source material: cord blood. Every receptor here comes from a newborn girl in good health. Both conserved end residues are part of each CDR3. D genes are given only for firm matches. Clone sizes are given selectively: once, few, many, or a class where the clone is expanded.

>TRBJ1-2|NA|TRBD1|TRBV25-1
TGTGCCAGCAGTAATTCTCCGGGACAGGGGGCGCATGGCTACACCTTC
CASSNSPGQGAHGYTF
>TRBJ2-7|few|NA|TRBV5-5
TGTGCCAGCAGCTCCCTCGGTGCCTACGAGCAGTACTTC
CASSSLGAYEQYF
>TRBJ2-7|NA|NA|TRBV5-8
TGTGCCAGCAGCGACCGGGATCGTTCCTACGAGCAGTACTTC
CASSDRDRSYEQYF
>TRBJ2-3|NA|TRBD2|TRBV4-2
TGTGCCAGCAGCCGAAGCGGGGGGGCCACAGATACGCAGTATTTT
CASSRSGGATDTQYF
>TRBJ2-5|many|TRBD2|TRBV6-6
TGTGCCAGCAGTAGGACTAGTGGGGCCGGGTACTTC
CASSRTSGAGYF
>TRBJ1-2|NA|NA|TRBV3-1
TGTGCCAGCAGCCCGGCGAGGTGGGATAACTATGGCTACACCTTC
CASSPARWDNYGYTF
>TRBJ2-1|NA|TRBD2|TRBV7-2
TGTGCCAGCAGCTCCGTCGGACTAGCGGGAGGTGAGCAGTTCTTC
CASSSVGLAGGEQFF
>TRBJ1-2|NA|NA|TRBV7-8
TGTGCCAGCAAGCCTGCAGGTCCAGGCTACACCTTC
CASKPAGPGYTF
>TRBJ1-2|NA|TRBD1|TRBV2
TGTGCCAGCACCGCAGACAGGGGGGCGCAGGGTGGCTACACCTTC
CASTADRGAQGGYTF
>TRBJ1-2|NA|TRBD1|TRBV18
TGTGCCAGCTCGCCATACGGTCCACGACAGGGAATGAGAGGCTACACCTTC
CASSPYGPRQGMRGYTF
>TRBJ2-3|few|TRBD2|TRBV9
TGTGCCAGCAGCGTATCTATCCCCATAGCGGGGAGGGCAGATACGCAGTATTTT
CASSVSIPIAGRADTQYF
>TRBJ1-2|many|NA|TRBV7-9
TGTGCCAGCAGCTTATCATCCCTTAGTAACTATGGCTACACCTTC
CASSLSSLSNYGYTF
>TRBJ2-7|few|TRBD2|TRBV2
TGTGCCAGCAGTGAGAAGTCTAGCGGAACCTACGAGCAGTACTTC
CASSEKSSGTYEQYF
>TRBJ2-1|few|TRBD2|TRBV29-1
TGCAGCTCGACGGGACTAGCTGGCAATGAGCAGTTCTTC
CSSTGLAGNEQFF
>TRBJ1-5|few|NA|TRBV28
TGTGCCAGCAGTTCCTGGGGCGGGAGGTTGAGCAATCAGCCCCAGCATTTT
CASSSWGGRLSNQPQHF
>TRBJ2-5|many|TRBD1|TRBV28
TGTGCCAGCAGCGGACAGGCACAAGAGACCCAGTACTTC
CASSGQAQETQYF
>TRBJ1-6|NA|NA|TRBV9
TGTGCCAGCAGCGTAGAGGGGCGAGCCGAATCACCCCTCCACTTT
CASSVEGRAESPLHF
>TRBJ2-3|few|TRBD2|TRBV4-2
TGTGCCAGCAGCCAAGATGCTAGCGGGATTCGGGATACGCAGTATTTT
CASSQDASGIRDTQYF
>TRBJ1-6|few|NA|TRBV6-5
TGTGCCAGCAGTTACCAGCCGGACAGAGAGTCACCCCTCCACTTT
CASSYQPDRESPLHF
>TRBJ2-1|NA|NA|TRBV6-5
TGTGCCAGCAGTTACTCGTCGGTCTACAATGAGCAGTTCTTC
CASSYSSVYNEQFF
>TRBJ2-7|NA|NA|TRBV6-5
TGTGCCAGCAGTCCCGATTCGAGACCCGACGAGCAGTACTTC
CASSPDSRPDEQYF
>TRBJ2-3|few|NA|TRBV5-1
TGCGCCAGCTTTAGTCCTTCGGCAGATACGCAGTATTTT
CASFSPSADTQYF
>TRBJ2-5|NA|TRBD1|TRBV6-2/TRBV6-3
TGTGCCAGCAGTTACTACAGGGGGCAAGAGACCCAGTACTTC
CASSYYRGQETQYF